The sample holds a few counts of the clone carrying this T cell receptor (beta chain). Antigen specificity is unknown. The CDR3 loop spans 15 amino acids. Trimming took off 6 bases at V and 8 bases at J, with 20 bases between the two ends. CDR1 SGHRS and CDR2 YFSETQ come from the germline V gene. This entry comes from a study of long-term antiretroviral therapy in people with HIV. Whole-study findings and limits: The ART regimens used between 2004 and 2017 may be less effective than current ones. Post-ART diversity increased but stayed below transplant donor controls.

United States facilities provided treatment to all participants with HIV. The run of the v3.0 immunoSEQ assay was at survey level. Per sample, sequencing targeted about 40,000-50,000 T-cell genomes. Assay: immunoSEQ multiplex PCR; the TCRdb copy retains only in-frame clones and omits some. The sample shows about 16,000 clones, over 70% of them seen only once. Sequencing was performed on unsorted PBMCs, taken 1.5 years before starting antiretroviral therapy. The chain uses TRBV5-1 and TRBJ2-2; D not resolved. The sequence was obtained from a woman aged 45-65 years with HIV. The CDR3 DNA sequence: TGCGCCAGCACCCCGACTGTAACAGTTGGAGGGGAGCTGTTTTTT. It encodes CASTPTVTVGGELFF. The full variable domain, completed using reference TRBV5-1 and TRBJ2-2, is KAGVTQTPRYLIKTRGQQVTLSCSPISGHRSVSWYQQTPGQGLQFLFEYFSETQRNKGNFPGRFSGRQFSNSRSEMNVSTLELGDSALYLCASTPTVTVGGELFFGEGSRLTVL.